This T cell receptor (beta chain) was sequenced during a study of shared clonotypes between healthy human individuals. Concerning this clone: Its antigen is currently unknown.

The CDR3 covers 14 residues. The V gene lost 3 bases and the J gene lost 2 bases, with 11 bases spanning the gap. The germline V gene encodes CDR1 SNHLY and CDR2 FYNNEI. Study results and limitations: Among the subsets, naive ones generally showed larger estimated richness than memory ones.

Method: immunoSEQ multiplex PCR; TCRdb's copy keeps in-frame clones and lacks some. There are approximately 180,000 clones in the sample; 80% to 95% occur only once, and roughly 0.07% lies in the top ten. The sample taken for sequencing was naive CD4+ T cells sorted from blood. Described subset: CD45RA+ positively selected. The J gene is TRBJ2-7, the V gene TRBV2, with D uncertain. The receptor comes from a woman aged 25-40 years in good health. The CDR3: CASSDLAGTYEQYF. DNA of the CDR3: TGTGCCAGCAGTGACTTAGCAGGTACCTACGAGCAGTACTTC.